The 25 T cell receptor beta chains reported below all come from one sample, sequenced in a study of T cell changes during pregnancy in multiple sclerosis. Some clones are missing from TCRdb's copy, which holds only in-frame ones; the method was immunoSEQ multiplex PCR. The sample shows more than 85,000 clones, 90% to 95% of them seen only once. Sequencing was performed on peripheral blood, taken before pregnancy. These receptors were obtained from a female donor with multiple sclerosis, enrolled in a pregnancy study.

The chain combines TRBV19 with TRBJ1-5, with D possibly matching TRBD1 (6 bases). The CDR3 covers 13 residues. Germline V gives CDR1 LNHDA, CDR2 SQIVND (reference sequence). The V end was cut by 6 bases, the J end by 4 bases, with 10 bases between. This CDR3 reads CASRITGNQPQHF. The CDR3 DNA reads TGTGCCAGTAGGATAACAGGGAATCAGCCCCAGCATTTT.

J is TRBJ2-1 and V is TRBV5-1; 12 bases map to TRBD2. With 4 bases clipped from V and 0 bases from J, the junction kept 11 bases outside the gene matches. Germline values: CDR1 SGHRS, CDR2 YFSETQ. The CDR3 contains 19 residues. The CDR3 nucleotides are TGCGCCAGCAGCCCGGGACTAGCGGGTTGGCGAAGCTCCTACAATGAGCAGTTCTTC. This sequence encodes CASSPGLAGWRSSYNEQFF.

This sequence joins TRBV19 and TRBJ2-1, with a weak D call TRBD2 (6 bases). Trimming took off 3 bases at V and 7 bases at J, with 10 bases between the two ends. The CDR3 has 13 amino acids. CDR1 LNHDA and CDR2 SQIVND come from the germline V gene (reference sequence). The CDR3 reads CASSIASENEQFF. The CDR3 DNA is TGTGCCAGTAGTATTGCTAGCGAGAATGAGCAGTTCTTC.

This clone occurred once. The V gene is TRBV7-9, the J gene TRBJ2-3, with TRBD2 as a possible D gene (6 bases). The CDR3 is 15 amino acids. CDR1 is SEHNR and CDR2 is FQNEAQ in the germline V gene (reference sequence). The ends were cut back, 1 base at V and 3 bases at J, with 11 bases in the middle. The CDR3 nucleotides read TGTGCCAGCAGCTTAGAACGGGAGATGACAGATACGCAGTATTTT. Residues: CASSLEREMTDTQYF.

In this sample, this clone turned up once. This chain uses TRBV5-4 with TRBJ2-2; TRBD1 aligns across 8 bases. The CDR3 sequence is 15 residues long. Germline trimming cut 4 bases from V and 5 bases from J; bases unmatched to any gene: 7. Germline CDR1 and CDR2: SGHNT and YYREEE (reference sequence). CDR3 nucleotide sequence: TGTGCCAGCAGCGGGTGGACAGGGCGAACCGGGGAGCTGTTTTTT. Translating it yields CASSGWTGRTGELFF.

This chain joins TRBV6-5 and TRBJ1-1; possible D gene TRBD1, 5 bases. The CDR3 runs 14 residues. Trimming removed 2 bases from V and 4 bases from J, with 11 bases in between. Germline loops: CDR1 MNHEY, CDR2 SVGAGI. The CDR3 loop is CASSYRPGGTEAFF. Here the CDR3 DNA reads TGTGCCAGCAGTTACCGGCCGGGGGGCACTGAAGCTTTCTTT.

This clone was seen only once. The chain combines TRBV28 with TRBJ1-2, with TRBD1 matching 7 bases. Germline V gene lookup returns CDR1 MDHEN and CDR2 SYDVKM. The CDR3 is 14 amino acids. The junction had 15 bases not matched to a gene; V was cut back by 3 bases and J by 14 bases. The CDR3 region is CASSFPRDSGRLTF. Written as DNA, the CDR3 is TGTGCCAGCAGTTTCCCTCGGGACAGCGGTCGGCTAACCTTC.

The chain joins TRBV4-2 to TRBJ2-7; TRBD1 matches 7 bases. Germline assignment: CDR1 LGHNA and CDR2 YNFKEQ. The CDR3 is 15 residues long. The junction had 7 bases not matched to a gene; V was cut back by 0 bases and J by 5 bases. CDR3 region: CASSQDQTGINEQYF. CDR3 DNA: TGTGCCAGCAGCCAAGATCAGACAGGGATCAACGAGCAGTACTTC.

This sequence joins TRBV19 and TRBJ2-4, with 7 bases that match TRBD1. Trimming at V came to 5 bases and at J to 6 bases, leaving 7 bases not matched to a gene. This CDR3 contains 14 residues. The germline V gene encodes CDR1 LNHDA and CDR2 SQIVND (reference sequence). The CDR3 coding sequence is TGTGCCAGTAGTGACACCGGGACAGCAAACATTCAGTACTTC. The encoded protein is CASSDTGTANIQYF.

This clone was counted a single time. The chain combines TRBV30 with TRBJ2-7; TRBD1 aligns across 8 bases. With 1 base clipped from V and 1 base from J, the junction kept 3 bases outside the gene matches. Germline CDR1 reads GTSNPN; CDR2 reads SVGIG (reference sequence). The CDR3 covers 14 residues. The CDR3 nucleotides read TGTGCCTGGAGTGGACAGGGGATTTCCTACGAGCAGTACTTC. Its protein is CAWSGQGISYEQYF.

In this sample, this clone turned up once. This chain links TRBV11-2 with TRBJ2-2; 8 bases fit TRBD2. The CDR3 extends over 15 amino acids. CDR1 is SGHAT and CDR2 is FQNNGV in the germline V gene. Germline trimming cut 3 bases from V and 0 bases from J; bases unmatched to any gene: 0. The CDR3 spells CASSFSGTNTGELFF. CDR3 coding DNA: TGTGCCAGCAGCTTTAGCGGGACGAACACCGGGGAGCTGTTTTTT.

This sequence joins TRBV27 and TRBJ1-5; TRBD1 is a possible D gene (6 bases). The CDR3 runs to 14 residues. Germline CDR1 is MNHEY and CDR2 is SMNVEV (reference sequence). V lost 2 bases to trimming and J lost 7 bases, with 12 bases between them. Here the CDR3 DNA reads TGTGCCAGCAGTTTAAAGGGGGTTCGGCAGCCCCAGCATTTT. This translates into CASSLKGVRQPQHF.

This chain links TRBV16 with TRBJ2-7; 10 nucleotides agree with TRBD1. The J segment lost 5 bases and the V segment lost 11 bases, leaving 9 bases of the junction unmatched. The germline gives CDR1 KGHSY, CDR2 FQNENV. CDR3 length: 13 amino acids. CDR3 loop: CAGYGTGVDEQYF. CDR3 coding DNA: TGTGCCGGTTACGGGACAGGGGTCGACGAGCAGTACTTC.

As to this clone: The same CDR3 arises from other DNA sequences in this sample as well. The chain carries TRBV5-1 and TRBJ1-5, with D uncertain. Germline lookup yields CDR1 SGHRS and CDR2 YFSETQ. V dropped 2 bases and J dropped 4 bases, with 10 bases sitting between them. The CDR3 has 14 amino acids. The CDR3 protein is CASSLGGGNQPQHF. Written as DNA, the CDR3 is TGCGCCAGCAGCTTAGGAGGCGGTAATCAGCCCCAGCATTTT.

CDR3 residues: CASSQDSAGGAENYGYTF. CDR3 nucleotides: TGTGCCAGCAGCCAAGATTCTGCAGGGGGCGCGGAAAACTATGGCTACACCTTC. The V call is TRBV4-2, the J call TRBJ1-2; 8 nucleotides agree with TRBD1. V lost 0 bases, J lost 2 bases, and 11 bases stayed unmatched. The CDR3 runs to 18 residues. Germline loops: CDR1 LGHNA, CDR2 YNFKEQ.

The V and J genes are TRBV6-5 and TRBJ2-1, with 8 bases fitting TRBD2. J lost 4 bases, V lost 8 bases, and 7 bases had no gene match. Germline V gene data show CDR1 as MNHEY and CDR2 as SVGAGI. This CDR3 has 14 amino acids. The CDR3 loop reads CASSGSGSYNEQFF. The CDR3 DNA is TGTGCCAGCTCCGGAAGCGGGAGTTACAATGAGCAGTTCTTC.

The V and J genes are TRBV7-8 and TRBJ1-5; no reliable D call. CDR1 and CDR2 from the germline V gene are SGHVS and FQNEAQ. V was cut by 0 bases and J by 0 bases, with 9 bases left in between. The CDR3 runs to 16 residues. For the CDR3, the DNA is TGTGCCAGCAGCTTAGCTCCGGCGGTTAGCAATCAGCCCCAGCATTTT. Amino acid sequence: CASSLAPAVSNQPQHF. Filled out from reference TRBV7-8 and TRBJ1-5, the complete variable domain reads GAGVSQSPRYKVAKRGQDVALRCDPISGHVSLFWYQQALGQGPEFLTYFQNEAQLDKSGLPSDRFFAERPEGSVSTLKIQRTQQEDSAVYLCASSLAPAVSNQPQHFGDGTRLSIL.

This clone turned up a few times. The chain uses TRBV30 and TRBJ1-1; D remains unclear. Germline V gene lookup returns CDR1 GTSNPN and CDR2 SVGIG (reference sequence). Between the trimmed V and J ends, which lost 2 bases and 5 bases, there was a span of 15 bases. There are 14 residues in the CDR3. This CDR3 is CAWSRGPMETEAFF. The CDR3 DNA sequence: TGTGCCTGGAGTCGCGGGCCAATGGAGACTGAAGCTTTCTTT.

This clone was observed a handful of times. V gene TRBV7-9 combines with J gene TRBJ2-2, with 7 positions matching TRBD1. V trimming: 1 base; J trimming: 5 bases; junction bases outside the gene matches: 4. The V gene's germline CDR1 is SEHNR and CDR2 FQNEAQ (reference sequence). The CDR3 spans 15 residues. The CDR3 nucleotides are TGTGCCAGCAGCTTAGGTCAGGGGGTGACCGGGGAGCTGTTTTTT. Encoded protein: CASSLGQGVTGELFF.

The chain uses TRBV9 and TRBJ1-2; 9 positions agree with TRBD1. After removal of 0 bases from V and 8 bases from J, the junction contained 8 bases not matched to a gene. The V gene's germline CDR1 is SGDLS and CDR2 YYNGEE. CDR3 length: 15 residues. CDR3 loop: CASSVDNRGRGGYTF. The CDR3 region has the DNA TGTGCCAGCAGCGTAGATAACAGGGGGCGCGGGGGCTACACCTTC.

This chain connects TRBV6-5 to TRBJ2-7; a possible D gene is TRBD2 (6 bases). Deletions cut 0 bases from V and 5 bases from J, with 17 bases between. The CDR3 contains 16 residues. Germline CDR1 and CDR2: MNHEY and SVGAGI. The CDR3 nucleotides are TGTGCCAGCAGTTACTCAGCCACGGGGGTATTGAACGAGCAGTACTTC. Residues: CASSYSATGVLNEQYF.

The rearrangement links TRBV9 to TRBJ2-4, with 13 bases lining up with TRBD2. The ends lost 0 bases at V and 8 bases at J; junction bases unmatched: 5. Germline V CDR1 and CDR2: SGDLS, YYNGEE. The CDR3 spans 16 residues. The CDR3 loop reads CASSVGTSGSGDIQYF. The CDR3 nucleotides read TGTGCCAGCAGCGTAGGGACTAGCGGGAGTGGGGACATTCAGTACTTC. Variable domain in full (rest from reference TRBV9 and TRBJ2-4): DSGVTQTPKHLITATGQRVTLRCSPRSGDLSVYWYQQSLDQGLQFLIQYYNGEERAKGNILERFSAQQFPDLHSELNLSSLELGDSALYFCASSVGTSGSGDIQYFGAGTRLSVL.

The chain uses TRBV7-9 and TRBJ2-2; 7 bases align to TRBD2. CDR1 and CDR2 (germline): SEHNR, FQNEAQ (reference sequence). Trimming cost V 2 bases and J 6 bases; bases outside gene matches: 12. The CDR3 consists of 17 residues. This CDR3 reads CASSLRWGGSGPGELFF. CDR3 sequence (DNA): TGTGCCAGCAGCTTACGATGGGGCGGGAGTGGCCCCGGGGAGCTGTTTTTT.

The rearrangement links TRBV6-6 to TRBJ2-5; D is possibly TRBD2 (7 bases). V gave up 2 bases and J gave up 2 bases, with 12 bases separating them. Germline assignment: CDR1 MNHNY and CDR2 SVGAGI (reference sequence). The CDR3 sequence is 15 residues long. The CDR3 coding sequence is TGTGCCAGCAGTTACGGGGGGAGGGGGCAAGAGACCCAGTACTTC. It codes for CASSYGGRGQETQYF.

The V call is TRBV20-1, the J call TRBJ1-2; no clear D. The CDR3 length is 11 residues. Trimming cost V 3 bases and J 5 bases, with 7 bases left between them. Germline V lookup: CDR1 DFQATT, CDR2 SNEGSKA (reference sequence). The CDR3 bases are TGCAGTGCTAGTACCGGGTATGGCTACACCTTC. Translation gives CSASTGYGYTF.